The T cell receptor beta chain described here comes from a study of monozygotic twins with inflammatory bowel disease. Study-level findings and limits: Those with IBD had lower TCRbeta diversity (inverse Simpson) than their healthy co-twins did.

The CDR3 length is 15 residues. CDR1 SGDLS and CDR2 YYNGEE come from the germline V gene. Staff drew a roughly 2.5 ml blood sample from each donor. UMIs containing a 6-nucleotide sample barcode were added via template switching. From its re-call of the 5' RACE reads, TCRdb lists each CDR3 protein once, without DNA. Its table lists fewer than 550,000 distinct CDR3 sequences. As to this clonotype: Its antigen is unidentified.

Sequenced sample: blood. This clonotype originated in a human donor with ulcerative colitis or Crohn's disease, or a healthy co-twin of an affected twin (not recorded which). The chain joins TRBV9 to TRBJ2-2. The CDR3 protein is CASSDDGANTGELFF.